The source of this T cell receptor beta chain is a study of neurological immune-mediated disorders. This clonotype was recorded many times. The CDR3 is 19 amino acids. Trimming shortened V by 2 bases and J by 0 bases, and 21 bases separated the two germline ends. In germline, CDR1 is SGDLS, CDR2 YYNGEE. TCRdb reprocessed the 5' RACE reads with MiXCR, giving one entry per CDR3 protein. The data show about 120,000 distinct CDR3 sequences, roughly 3.2% seen once. The receptor was derived from a woman between 25 and 40 years old with multiple sclerosis. Sequenced material: PBMCs. The V gene is TRBV9, the J gene TRBJ2-1; D is perhaps TRBD1 (7 bases). In DNA form, the CDR3 reads TGTGCCAGCAGCGTGAATAGCGGAGAGGGGGCGAGCTCCTACAATGAGCAGTTCTTC. This encodes CASSVNSGEGASSYNEQFF.